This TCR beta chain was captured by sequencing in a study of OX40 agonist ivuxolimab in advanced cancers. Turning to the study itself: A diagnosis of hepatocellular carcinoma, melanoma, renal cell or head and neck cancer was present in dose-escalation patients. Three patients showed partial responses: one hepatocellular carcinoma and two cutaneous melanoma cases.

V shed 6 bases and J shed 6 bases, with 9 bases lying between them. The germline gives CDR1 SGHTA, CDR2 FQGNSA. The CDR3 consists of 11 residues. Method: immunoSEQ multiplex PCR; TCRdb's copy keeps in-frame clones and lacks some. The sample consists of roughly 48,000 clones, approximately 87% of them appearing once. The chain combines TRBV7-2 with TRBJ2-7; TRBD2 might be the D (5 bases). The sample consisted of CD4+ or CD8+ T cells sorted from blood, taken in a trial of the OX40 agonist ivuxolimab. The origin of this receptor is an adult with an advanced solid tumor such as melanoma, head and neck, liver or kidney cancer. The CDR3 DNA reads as TGTGCCAGCAGAAGGGCGGGCGAGCAGTACTTC. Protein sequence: CASRRAGEQYF.